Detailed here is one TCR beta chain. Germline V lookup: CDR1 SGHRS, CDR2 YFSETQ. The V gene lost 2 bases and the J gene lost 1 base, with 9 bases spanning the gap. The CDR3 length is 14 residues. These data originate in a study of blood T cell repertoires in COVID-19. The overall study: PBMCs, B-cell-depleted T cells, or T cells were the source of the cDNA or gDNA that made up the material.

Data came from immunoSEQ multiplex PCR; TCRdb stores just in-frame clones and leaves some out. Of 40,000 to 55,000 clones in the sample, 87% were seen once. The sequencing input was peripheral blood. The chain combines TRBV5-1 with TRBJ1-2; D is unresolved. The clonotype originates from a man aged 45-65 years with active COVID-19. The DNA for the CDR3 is TGCGCCAGCAGCTTAATTTCAGTTAACTATGGCTACACCTTC. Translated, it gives CASSLISVNYGYTF.